What follows are 10 T cell receptor beta chains derived from one specimen sequenced in a study of CD8+ T cells in alopecia areata. The authors extracted RNA and reverse transcribed it into cDNA as the sequencing template. This table comes from immunoSEQ multiplex PCR, and its TCRdb copy is limited to in-frame clones, with some not included. The top ten hold more than 3.5% of the sample, which has more than 200,000 clones, around 66% seen once. Treatment defined: oral pan-JAK inhibitor, 5-10 mg twice daily. The specimen comprised CD4+ T cells sorted from blood, sampled at week 4, from a patient treated with tofacitinib. The source is a human donor with alopecia areata.

In its sample, this clone was seen a few times. The chain employs TRBV5-6 and TRBJ2-2; D is possibly TRBD2 (5 bases). This CDR3 comprises 15 residues. In germline, CDR1 is SGHDT, CDR2 YYEEEE. Trimming removed 1 base from V and 5 bases from J, with 12 bases in between. The CDR3 region has the DNA TGTGCCAGCAGCTTGTCGCGGAGGCTGACCGGGGAGCTGTTTTTT. Protein: CASSLSRRLTGELFF.

The rearrangement links TRBV9 to TRBJ2-2; 10 positions match TRBD1. Germline-derived CDR1 and CDR2 are SGDLS and YYNGEE. This CDR3 comprises 15 residues. With V trimmed by 3 bases and J by 5 bases, 4 bases remained unmatched. CDR3 DNA sequence: TGTGCCAGCAGCGGGCCGGGACAGGGGACCGGGGAGCTGTTTTTT. Residues: CASSGPGQGTGELFF.

This rearrangement joins TRBV30 to TRBJ1-5; TRBD1 agrees at 7 bases. The CDR3 spans 13 residues. The germline V gene has CDR1 GTSNPN and CDR2 SVGIG (reference sequence). Trimming at V came to 5 bases and at J to 1 base, leaving 2 bases not matched to a gene. The CDR3 reads CAWAQGSNQPQHF. CDR3 sequence (DNA): TGTGCCTGGGCACAGGGGAGCAATCAGCCCCAGCATTTT.

V usage is TRBV19 and J usage is TRBJ2-3; no firm D call. CDR1 is LNHDA and CDR2 is SQIVND in the germline V gene (reference sequence). The V end lost 0 bases, the J end lost 2 bases, and 6 bases lay between the germline ends. The CDR3 has 14 residues. The CDR3, as DNA: TGTGCCAGTAGTATAGACGACTCCACAGATACGCAGTATTTT. Its translation: CASSIDDSTDTQYF.

The chain has TRBV11-2 and TRBJ2-1, with 8 bases identical to TRBD2. The germline V gene has CDR1 SGHAT and CDR2 FQNNGV. There are 15 residues in the CDR3. Trimming took 5 bases from V and 3 from J; bases not matched to a gene: 6. The CDR3 loop is CASSTGGSNYNEQFF. In DNA, the CDR3 is TGTGCCAGCAGCACGGGGGGGTCTAACTACAATGAGCAGTTCTTC.

The sample holds a few counts of this clone. The genes are TRBV15 and TRBJ2-3; D unresolved. The V end was cut by 4 bases, the J end by 7 bases, with 6 bases between. The CDR3 contains 11 residues. Germline V gene lookup returns CDR1 LNHNV and CDR2 YYDKDF (reference sequence). The CDR3 spells CATSNANTQYF. The CDR3 nucleotides read TGTGCCACCAGCAACGCGAATACGCAGTATTTT.

CDR3 DNA sequence: TGCGCCAGCAGCCAAGAGACAACCGGGGAGCTGTTTTTT. Amino acid sequence: CASSQETTGELFF. The chain joins TRBV4-3 to TRBJ2-2, with D unclear. Per the germline V gene, CDR1 is LGHNA and CDR2 is YSLEER. Trimming pared 0 bases from V and 5 bases from J, leaving 4 bases between. This CDR3 is built from 13 residues.

The genes are TRBV27 and TRBJ1-1; D unclear. There are 15 residues in the CDR3. Trimming stripped 0 bases from V and 0 bases from J, with 8 bases between. Per germline, CDR1 MNHEY and CDR2 SMNVEV (reference sequence). This CDR3 reads CASSLSPLMNTEAFF. The CDR3 nucleotides read TGTGCCAGCAGTTTATCGCCTTTAATGAACACTGAAGCTTTCTTT.

The rearrangement joins TRBV19 to TRBJ2-3; 7 bases match TRBD2. The CDR3 runs to 17 residues. The V segment lost 5 bases and the J segment 0 bases; nucleotides outside the gene matches: 11. Germline assignment: CDR1 LNHDA and CDR2 SQIVND (reference sequence). The CDR3 here is CASSPVSGTTSTDTQYF. For the CDR3, the DNA is TGTGCCAGTAGTCCAGTCTCCGGGACTACTAGCACAGATACGCAGTATTTT.

This chain links TRBV7-9 with TRBJ2-2; 8 nucleotides match TRBD2. V lost 6 bases to trimming and J lost 1 base; unmatched junction nucleotides: 4. The germline V gene encodes CDR1 SEHNR and CDR2 FQNEAQ (reference sequence). This CDR3 is 15 amino acids long. The CDR3 DNA sequence: TGTGCCAGCAGAAGAGCGGGGGAGAACACCGGGGAGCTGTTTTTT. It encodes CASRRAGENTGELFF.